The 18 T cell receptor beta chains below all came from one sample that was sequenced in a study of blood T cell repertoires in COVID-19. Clones were read by immunoSEQ multiplex PCR, and TCRdb kept only the in-frame ones, dropping some. The table lists roughly 230,000 clones, 82% of them singletons, with about 3.2% in the top ten. The sequencing sample was made of PBMCs or T cells enriched from blood (not recorded which). The receptors originated from a woman aged 55-70 years who had recovered from COVID-19.

The chain recombines TRBV18 with TRBJ1-3; D is undetermined. This CDR3 has 13 amino acids. CDR1 is KGHSH and CDR2 is LQKENI in the germline V gene. V lost 4 bases to trimming and J lost 4 bases, with 8 bases between them. CDR3 sequence (DNA): TGTGCCAGCTCACGGGCAGCAGGAAACACCATATATTTT. This gives the protein CASSRAAGNTIYF.

The chain links TRBV28 to TRBJ1-6, with TRBD1 identical over 7 bases. J lost 7 bases, V lost 5 bases, and 5 bases had no gene match. Germline values: CDR1 MDHEN, CDR2 SYDVKM. This CDR3 is built from 14 residues. Here the CDR3 DNA reads TGTGCCAGCAGTCAGACAGGGCGGAATTCACCCCTCCACTTT. Translating it yields CASSQTGRNSPLHF.

CDR3 loop: CASSLTGSLGELFF. The CDR3 DNA is TGTGCCAGCAGCTTAACCGGGAGCTTAGGGGAGCTGTTTTTT. J is TRBJ2-2 and V is TRBV7-9; possibly TRBD2 for D (6 bases). V was shortened by 2 bases and J by 8 bases, with 12 bases between the two germline ends. The CDR3 is 14 amino acids. Germline V gene sequence: CDR1 SEHNR, CDR2 FQNEAQ (reference sequence).

This chain links TRBV5-1 with TRBJ2-7, with D uncertain. The CDR3 has 15 amino acids. Germline V gives CDR1 SGHRS, CDR2 YFSETQ. Trimming cost V 2 bases and J 6 bases, with 18 bases left between them. This CDR3 reads CASSLARNALGEQYF. In DNA form, the CDR3 reads TGCGCCAGCAGCTTAGCTAGGAATGCCCTAGGCGAGCAGTACTTC.

The chain carries TRBV30 and TRBJ1-2; the D gene is possibly TRBD1 (5 bases). CDR1 and CDR2 from the germline V gene are GTSNPN and SVGIG (reference sequence). V dropped 1 base and J dropped 2 bases, with 8 bases sitting between them. The CDR3 sequence is 13 residues long. DNA for the CDR3: TGTGCCTGGAGTGGACAGTCGAACTATGGCTACACCTTC. Its protein product is CAWSGQSNYGYTF.

This sequence joins TRBV27 and TRBJ2-3; 8 bases line up with TRBD1. Germline loops: CDR1 MNHEY, CDR2 SMNVEV (reference sequence). Trimming removed 2 bases from V and 1 base from J; junction bases left unmatched: 8. This CDR3 is built from 17 residues. The CDR3 DNA reads as TGTGCCAGCAGTTTAGAAGGACAGGGTACGGGCACAGATACGCAGTATTTT. Residues: CASSLEGQGTGTDTQYF.

V is TRBV18 and J is TRBJ1-6; a weak D match, TRBD1 (5 bases). V was cut by 3 bases and J by 5 bases, with 11 bases left in between. The CDR3 has 15 amino acids. CDR1 KGHSH and CDR2 LQKENI come from the germline V gene. CDR3 region: CASSPRGENNSPLHF. CDR3 coding DNA: TGTGCCAGCTCACCTCGGGGGGAGAATAATTCACCCCTCCACTTT.

The chain employs TRBV11-2 and TRBJ1-1; unclear D gene. CDR1 and CDR2 (germline): SGHAT, FQNNGV. Trimming took off 3 bases at V and 5 bases at J, with 16 bases between the two ends. The CDR3 has 15 amino acids. This chain's CDR3 is CASSFRPFEGTEAFF. Here the CDR3 DNA reads TGTGCCAGCAGCTTTCGACCCTTTGAGGGAACTGAAGCTTTCTTT.

The V call is TRBV6-5, the J call TRBJ2-1; 8 bases map to TRBD2. CDR3 length: 11 amino acids. J lost 9 bases, V lost 7 bases, and 2 bases had no gene match. CDR1 and CDR2 from the germline V gene are MNHEY and SVGAGI. CDR3 DNA: TGTGCCAGCAATCTAGCGGGTGAGCAGTTCTTC. This sequence encodes CASNLAGEQFF.

The rearrangement uses TRBV19 and TRBJ1-5, with no clear D. Per the germline V gene, CDR1 is LNHDA and CDR2 is SQIVND (reference sequence). The CDR3 is 15 residues long. V shed 6 bases and J shed 3 bases, with 15 bases lying between them. The CDR3 here is CASRPQSADNQPQHF. CDR3 DNA sequence: TGTGCCAGTAGGCCACAGTCGGCAGACAATCAGCCCCAGCATTTT.

This clone was seen once. J is TRBJ1-4 and V is TRBV12-5; D perhaps matches TRBD1 (5 bases). CDR3 length: 14 residues. Germline lookup yields CDR1 LGHNT and CDR2 FRNRAP. Trimming removed 3 bases from V and 7 bases from J, with 12 bases in between. The CDR3 sequence: CASGLDGGPEKLFF. The CDR3 region has the DNA TGTGCTAGTGGTTTAGACGGGGGACCTGAAAAACTGTTTTTT.

The chain recombines TRBV7-2 with TRBJ1-4; 9 bases match TRBD1. This CDR3 comprises 15 residues. V trimming: 2 bases; J trimming: 7 bases; junction bases outside the gene matches: 5. Looked up from germline, CDR1 is SGHTA and CDR2 is FQGNSA. The CDR3 region has the DNA TGTGCCAGCAGCTTAATGGGACAGGGAGTTGAAAAACTGTTTTTT. Translating it yields CASSLMGQGVEKLFF.

This chain uses TRBV5-1 with TRBJ2-3; perhaps TRBD2 as D (5 bases). This CDR3 contains 14 residues. V gave up 5 bases and J gave up 1 base, with 11 bases separating them. The germline V gene encodes CDR1 SGHRS and CDR2 YFSETQ. The CDR3 loop reads CASRELGGTDTQYF. CDR3 sequence (DNA): TGCGCCAGCAGGGAACTAGGAGGCACAGATACGCAGTATTTT.

J is TRBJ2-1 and V is TRBV10-3; 11 bases map to TRBD2. This CDR3 is built from 14 residues. Germline values: CDR1 ENHRY, CDR2 SYGVKD. Trimming removed 8 bases from V and 7 bases from J; junction bases left unmatched: 7. CDR3 DNA: TGTGCCATCGGGCCTAGCGGGGGGCGGAATGAGCAGTTCTTC. Translated: CAIGPSGGRNEQFF.

As to this clone: This same CDR3 is encoded by further DNA sequences in the sample. The V call is TRBV19, the J call TRBJ2-7, with TRBD2 matching over 7 bases. Germline CDR1 reads LNHDA; CDR2 reads SQIVND (reference sequence). V was clipped by 5 bases and J by 4 bases; unmatched bases: 2. The CDR3 consists of 12 residues. The CDR3 coding sequence is TGTGCCAGTAGTTCCGGGGGGTACGAGCAGTACTTC. This sequence encodes CASSSGGYEQYF.

The chain has TRBV5-6 and TRBJ2-4, with D perhaps matching TRBD1 (5 bases). CDR1 is SGHDT and CDR2 is YYEEEE in the germline V gene. V lost 3 bases and J lost 2, with 9 bases in between. This CDR3 comprises 14 residues. Written as DNA, the CDR3 is TGTGCCAGCAGCTCAGGGCGGACCAAAAACATTCAGTACTTC. This gives the protein CASSSGRTKNIQYF.

The rearrangement joins TRBV27 to TRBJ2-2; a weak D match, TRBD1 (5 bases). The CDR3 is made up of 16 amino acids. Trimming took off 2 bases at V and 9 bases at J, with 19 bases between the two ends. The germline gives CDR1 MNHEY, CDR2 SMNVEV (reference sequence). The CDR3 coding sequence is TGTGCCAGCAGTTTACCCAGGGAATATGGGATCCGGGAGCTGTTTTTT. This sequence encodes CASSLPREYGIRELFF.

The V and J genes are TRBV27 and TRBJ1-1; D gene ambiguous. Germline values: CDR1 MNHEY, CDR2 SMNVEV (reference sequence). The CDR3 has 14 amino acids. V lost 5 bases and J lost 1, with 11 bases in between. CDR3 coding DNA: TGTGCCAGCAGTCGAGCCCCATCGAACACTGAAGCTTTCTTT. It is translated as CASSRAPSNTEAFF.